These 22 T cell receptor beta chains came from one sample sequenced in a study of blood T cell repertoires in COVID-19. Repertoires were generated with immunoSEQ multiplex PCR, while TCRdb's copy carries only in-frame clones and drops some. Among approximately 300,000 clones listed, roughly nine tenths were seen once. Sequenced sample: peripheral blood. The receptors stem from a woman aged 45-59 years who had recovered from COVID-19.

This clone was seen a single time. CDR3 region: CATGQGGGNSPLHF. Here the CDR3 DNA reads TGTGCCACTGGACAGGGGGGAGGTAATTCACCCCTCCACTTT. J is TRBJ1-6 and V is TRBV10-3; TRBD1 aligns across 10 bases. The germline CDR1 and CDR2 sequences are ENHRY and SYGVKD. V was pared by 10 bases and J by 6 bases, with 6 bases of the junction left unmatched. The CDR3 has 14 residues.

V is TRBV7-9 and J is TRBJ1-1; D uncertain. The CDR3 loop spans 13 amino acids. Germline V gene sequence: CDR1 SEHNR, CDR2 FQNEAQ (reference sequence). V lost 1 base, J lost 3 bases, and 6 bases lay in between. CDR3 nucleotide sequence: TGTGCCAGCAGCTTAGTCGGGGACACTGAAGCTTTCTTT. Amino acids: CASSLVGDTEAFF.

The gene calls are TRBV27 and TRBJ1-2, with 7 nucleotides matching TRBD1. J gave up 7 bases and V 6 bases, and 8 bases lay outside the gene matches. From germline, CDR1 is MNHEY and CDR2 SMNVEV (reference sequence). The CDR3 is made up of 13 amino acids. The CDR3 DNA reads as TGTGCCAGCAGGCCGACAGGGACCTCTGGCTACACCTTC. Its protein is CASRPTGTSGYTF.

The rearrangement uses TRBV12-3 or TRBV12-4 and TRBJ1-3, with no clear D. V lost 3 bases and J 4 bases, leaving 4 bases between the germline ends. This CDR3 spans 12 amino acids. The CDR3 DNA sequence: TGTGCCAGCAGTTTTCGGGGAAACACCATATATTTT. Translation gives CASSFRGNTIYF.

The rearrangement uses TRBV5-5 and TRBJ2-2, with D maybe TRBD2 (5 bases). Germline assignment: CDR1 SGHKS and CDR2 YYEKEE (reference sequence). This CDR3 has 14 residues. Between the trimmed V and J ends, which lost 4 bases and 7 bases, there was a span of 14 bases. The DNA of the CDR3 is TGTGCCAGCAGCCTTATTTTCCGGGACGGGGAGCTGTTTTTT. It is translated as CASSLIFRDGELFF.

In this sample, this clone turned up once. The chain is built from TRBV5-6 and TRBJ1-1; no reliable D call. Trimming took 2 bases from V and 6 from J, leaving 8 bases between them. The CDR3 totals 12 residues. CDR1 and CDR2 (germline): SGHDT, YYEEEE. The DNA for the CDR3 is TGTGCCAGCAGCTTTAGCGGCTCTGAAGCTTTCTTT. It encodes CASSFSGSEAFF.

The chain carries TRBV6-2 or TRBV6-3 and TRBJ2-7, with D perhaps matching TRBD1 (5 bases). Trimming stripped 0 bases from V and 0 bases from J, with 18 bases between. Germline lookup yields CDR1 MNHEY and CDR2 SVGEGT. The CDR3 loop spans 18 amino acids. In DNA form, the CDR3 reads TGTGCCAGCAGTTACTCGAAGCCCACAGGAGCGAGCTCCTACGAGCAGTACTTC. Translation: CASSYSKPTGASSYEQYF.

The chain is built from TRBV7-2 and TRBJ2-2, with 7 bases that match TRBD1. This CDR3 is built from 15 residues. V shed 1 base and J 4 bases; nucleotides not matched to a gene: 3. Germline CDR1 and CDR2: SGHTA and FQGNSA. The CDR3 sequence is CASSLGGTVTGELFF. In nucleotides, the CDR3 is TGTGCCAGCAGCTTAGGGGGGACAGTCACCGGGGAGCTGTTTTTT.

The chain couples TRBV18 to TRBJ2-1; 11 nucleotides match TRBD2. J was trimmed by 8 bases and V by 5 bases; bases with no gene match: 8. This CDR3 spans 15 amino acids. Germline lookup yields CDR1 KGHSH and CDR2 LQKENI. In DNA, the CDR3 is TGTGCCAGCTCATCCCTAGCGGGAGGTGTCTATGAGCAGTTCTTC. Protein sequence: CASSSLAGGVYEQFF. Together with reference TRBV18 and TRBJ2-1, the CDR3 gives the full variable domain: NAGVMQNPRHLVRRRGQEARLRCSPMKGHSHVYWYRQLPEEGLKFMVYLQKENIIDESGMPKERFSAEFPKEGPSILRIQQVVRGDSAAYFCASSSLAGGVYEQFFGPGTRLTVL.

The chain has TRBV7-6 and TRBJ2-1, with TRBD2 as a possible D gene (6 bases). V gave up 8 bases and J gave up 7 bases, with 18 bases separating them. Germline V lookup: CDR1 SGHVS, CDR2 FNYEAQ. The CDR3 runs to 14 residues. CDR3 in amino acids: CASGHSGTRNEQFF. DNA for the CDR3: TGTGCCAGCGGACATAGCGGAACCAGGAATGAGCAGTTCTTC. The variable domain in full, with the rest retrieved from reference TRBV7-6 and TRBJ2-1, is GAGVSQSPRYKVTKRGQDVALRCDPISGHVSLYWYRQALGQGPEFLTYFNYEAQQDKSGLPNDRFSAERPEGSISTLTIQRTEQRDSAMYRCASGHSGTRNEQFFGPGTRLTVL.

The rearrangement joins TRBV9 to TRBJ2-5; 12 nucleotides agree with TRBD2. The J segment lost 2 bases and the V segment lost 0 bases, leaving 8 bases of the junction unmatched. This CDR3 spans 18 amino acids. Germline CDR1 is SGDLS and CDR2 is YYNGEE. CDR3 bases: TGTGCCAGCAGCGTAGGTCTAGCGGGGGGGCCAGGTCAAGAGACCCAGTACTTC. Its translation is CASSVGLAGGPGQETQYF.

The chain employs TRBV7-8 and TRBJ1-1; D gene unclear. The CDR3 is made up of 14 amino acids. The germline V and J ends were trimmed by 3 bases and 2 bases, with 10 bases remaining between them. CDR1 SGHVS and CDR2 FQNEAQ come from the germline V gene. CDR3 protein: CASSLQTANTEAFF. The CDR3 DNA is TGTGCCAGCAGCTTGCAGACTGCTAACACTGAAGCTTTCTTT.

The genes are TRBV11-2 and TRBJ2-2, with 10 bases that match TRBD2. Looked up from germline, CDR1 is SGHAT and CDR2 is FQNNGV. This CDR3 is 18 amino acids long. Trimming at V came to 0 bases and at J to 6 bases, leaving 10 bases not matched to a gene. CDR3 region: CASSLDLPSGRAAGELFF. The CDR3 DNA sequence: TGTGCCAGCAGCTTAGATCTTCCCAGCGGGAGGGCCGCCGGGGAGCTGTTTTTT.

This chain connects TRBV7-9 to TRBJ1-1; tentative D call: TRBD1 (6 bases). The CDR3 extends over 17 amino acids. The V end was cut by 1 base, the J end by 0 bases, with 15 bases between. CDR1 and CDR2 (germline): SEHNR, FQNEAQ (reference sequence). The DNA for the CDR3 is TGTGCCAGCAGCTTAGACTACCGAGGACAGATGAACACTGAAGCTTTCTTT. This codes for CASSLDYRGQMNTEAFF.

For this clone: A junction end diverges from the germline sequence, so it may reflect a read error. The chain joins TRBV7-7 to TRBJ2-1; D might be TRBD2 (6 bases). From germline, CDR1 is SSHAT and CDR2 FNYEAQ (reference sequence). The length of the CDR3 is 14 residues. CDR3 sequence reads: CASSSSGTGGEQFF. In DNA, the CDR3 is TGTGCTAGCAGCTCCTCCGGGACTGGGGGTGAGCAGTTCTTC. The full variable domain, its missing parts supplied by reference TRBV7-7 and TRBJ2-1, is GAGVSQSPRYKVTKRGQDVTLRCDPISSHATLYWYQQALGQGPEFLTYFNYEAQPDKSGLPSDRFSAERPEGSISTLTIQRTEQRDSAMYRCASSSSGTGGEQFFGPGTRLTVL.

Notes on this clone: Other nucleotide sequences in the sample specify the same CDR3. The V call is TRBV9, the J call TRBJ2-5; 7 nucleotides line up with TRBD2. Per germline, CDR1 SGDLS and CDR2 YYNGEE. The V and J ends lost 0 bases and 2 bases, in that order; junction bases with no gene match: 7. The CDR3 spans 16 residues. The CDR3 reads CASSVASGTGQETQYF. In nucleotides, the CDR3 is TGTGCCAGCAGCGTAGCCAGCGGGACGGGACAAGAGACCCAGTACTTC.

The chain combines TRBV1 with TRBJ2-7; the table's D gene call, TRBD2, was not cross checked with the DNA. TRBV1 is deemed a pseudogene. The CDR3 runs to 14 residues. Here the CDR3 reads CTSSQGWGGNEQYF. The CDR3 nucleotides are TGCACCAGCAGCCAAGGGTGGGGGGGAAACGAGCAGTACTTC.

This sequence joins TRBV19 and TRBJ2-3, with D perhaps matching TRBD1 (5 bases). This CDR3 contains 13 residues. Germline V CDR1 and CDR2: LNHDA, SQIVND (reference sequence). V lost 6 bases and J lost 3, with 10 bases in between. CDR3 protein: CASRQRQTDTQYF. The CDR3 DNA reads as TGTGCCAGTAGACAAAGACAGACAGATACGCAGTATTTT.

The chain recombines TRBV3-1 (or the pseudogene TRBV3-2) with TRBJ1-1; D is uncertain. V was clipped by 1 base and J by 7 bases, with 13 bases between them. Germline CDR1 LGHDT, CDR2 YNNKEL (reference sequence). The CDR3 consists of 14 residues. The CDR3 sequence: CASSQGGLDGEAFF. CDR3 sequence (DNA): TGTGCCAGCAGCCAAGGCGGTCTTGACGGTGAAGCTTTCTTT.

The chain is built from TRBV18 and TRBJ1-1, with 9 bases fitting TRBD1. Germline-derived CDR1 and CDR2 are KGHSH and LQKENI. The CDR3 is 17 residues long. V trimming: 2 bases; J trimming: 5 bases; junction bases outside the gene matches: 12. DNA of the CDR3: TGTGCCAGCTCACCAGGGACAGGGTACGAGGTTTGGACTGAAGCTTTCTTT. Translated, it gives CASSPGTGYEVWTEAFF.

The CDR3, as DNA: TGTGCCAGCAGCCCAGCGGGGGGGACCTTCGAGCAGTACTTC. Protein product: CASSPAGGTFEQYF. This sequence joins TRBV14 and TRBJ2-7, with TRBD2 matching over 10 bases. Germline CDR1 and CDR2: SGHDN and FVKESK. V shed 4 bases and J 6 bases; nucleotides not matched to a gene: 6. CDR3 size: 14 residues.

The gene calls are TRBV28 and TRBJ2-1; D ambiguous. The CDR3 loop spans 14 amino acids. The germline CDR1 and CDR2 sequences are MDHEN and SYDVKM. V lost 3 bases to trimming and J lost 4 bases, with 10 bases between them. CDR3 in DNA: TGTGCCAGCAGTTTCCCACCCGGTTACAATGAGCAGTTCTTC. Translated, it gives CASSFPPGYNEQFF.